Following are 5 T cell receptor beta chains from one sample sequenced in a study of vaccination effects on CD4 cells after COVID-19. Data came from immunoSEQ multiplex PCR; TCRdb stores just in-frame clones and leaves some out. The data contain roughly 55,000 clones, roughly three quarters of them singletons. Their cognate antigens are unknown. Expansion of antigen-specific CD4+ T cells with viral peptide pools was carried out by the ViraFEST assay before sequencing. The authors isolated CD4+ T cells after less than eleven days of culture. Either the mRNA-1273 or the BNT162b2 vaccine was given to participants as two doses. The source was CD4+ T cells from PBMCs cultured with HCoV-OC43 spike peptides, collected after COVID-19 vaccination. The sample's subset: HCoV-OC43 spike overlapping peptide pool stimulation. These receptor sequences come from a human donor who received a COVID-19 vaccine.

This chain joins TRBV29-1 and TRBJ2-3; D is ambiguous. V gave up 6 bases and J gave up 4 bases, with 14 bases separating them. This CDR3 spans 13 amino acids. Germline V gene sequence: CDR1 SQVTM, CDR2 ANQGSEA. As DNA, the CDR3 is TGCAGCGTCCTTCCTAACTATGCAGATACGCAGTATTTT. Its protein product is CSVLPNYADTQYF.

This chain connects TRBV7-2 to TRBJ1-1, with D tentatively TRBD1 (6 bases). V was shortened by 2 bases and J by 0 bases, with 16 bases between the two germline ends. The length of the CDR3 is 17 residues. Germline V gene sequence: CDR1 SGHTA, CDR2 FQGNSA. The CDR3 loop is CASSLFVGGAVNTEAFF. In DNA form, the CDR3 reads TGTGCCAGCAGCTTATTCGTTGGGGGGGCGGTGAACACTGAAGCTTTCTTT.

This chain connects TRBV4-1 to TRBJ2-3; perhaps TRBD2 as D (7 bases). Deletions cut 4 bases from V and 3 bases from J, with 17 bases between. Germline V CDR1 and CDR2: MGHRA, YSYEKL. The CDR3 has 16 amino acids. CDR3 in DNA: TGCGCCAGCAGCCGTCATTCGGGGGGCTCTACAGATACGCAGTATTTT. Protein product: CASSRHSGGSTDTQYF.

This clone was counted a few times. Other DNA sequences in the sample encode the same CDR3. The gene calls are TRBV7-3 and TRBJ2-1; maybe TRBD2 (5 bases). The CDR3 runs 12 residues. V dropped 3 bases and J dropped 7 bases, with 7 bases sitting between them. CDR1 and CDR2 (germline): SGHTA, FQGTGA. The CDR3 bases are TGTGCCAGCAGCTTTTCGGGGAATGAGCAGTTCTTC. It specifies CASSFSGNEQFF. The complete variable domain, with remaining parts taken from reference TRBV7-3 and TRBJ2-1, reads GAGVSQTPSNKVTEKGKYVELRCDPISGHTALYWYRQSLGQGPEFLIYFQGTGAADDSGLPNDRFFAVRPEGSVSTLKIQRTERGDSAVYLCASSFSGNEQFFGPGTRLTVL.

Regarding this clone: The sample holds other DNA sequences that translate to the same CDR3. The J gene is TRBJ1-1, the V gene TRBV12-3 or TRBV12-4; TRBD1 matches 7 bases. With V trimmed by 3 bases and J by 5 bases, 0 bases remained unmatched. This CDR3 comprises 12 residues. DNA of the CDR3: TGTGCCAGCAGTTTCAGGGGGACTGAAGCTTTCTTT. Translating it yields CASSFRGTEAFF.